The present T cell receptor beta chain was sequenced within a study of blood T cell repertoires in COVID-19. Study-level background: Whether acute or convalescent, the COVID-19 samples came from the United States, Italy and Spain.

In the study's own analysis: Researchers report that nucleated cell counts were estimated from reference gene primer amplification. Here immunoSEQ multiplex PCR was the method, and the copy in TCRdb shows in-frame clones only, minus some. V, J and clone size were drawn from that table, and D and trimming were deduced from the DNA. Seen here are 91,000 or so clones, approximately 78% observed once, and the top ten hold around 7%. This CDR3 is built from 15 residues. Germline V gene lookup returns CDR1 LGHDT and CDR2 YNNKEL (reference sequence). V was shortened by 2 bases and J by 2 bases, with 10 bases between the two germline ends.

The chain combines TRBV3-1 (or the pseudogene TRBV3-2) with TRBJ2-1; D possibly corresponds to TRBD1 (6 bases). Sequenced: peripheral blood. This clonotype originated in a man between 50 and 59 years old with active or convalescent COVID-19. The CDR3 loop is CASSQMWGPYNEQFF. The CDR3 DNA follows: TGTGCCAGCAGCCAAATGTGGGGGCCCTACAATGAGCAGTTCTTC.